These 21 T cell receptor beta chains came from one sample sequenced in a study of identical twins. Each CDR3 protein gets one entry after TCRdb re-called the 5' RACE reads with MiXCR. The data contain about 150,000 distinct CDR3 sequences, roughly 3.2% of them singletons. The specimen was memory T cells sorted from blood. These receptors were obtained from a man aged 18-30 years in good health.

This clonotype was seen ten or more times. V is TRBV7-9 and J is TRBJ2-7; no firm D call. V lost 5 bases and J 4 bases, leaving 9 bases between the germline ends. Germline CDR1 reads SEHNR; CDR2 reads FQNEAQ (reference sequence). The CDR3 sequence is 12 residues long. The CDR3: CASSLQAYEQYF. The CDR3 DNA reads TGTGCCAGCAGCCTGCAGGCGTACGAGCAGTACTTC.

The table lists this clonotype with many counts. The chain recombines TRBV6-2 or TRBV6-3 with TRBJ1-5; D is undetermined. CDR1 MNHEY and CDR2 SVGEGT come from the germline V gene. V lost 5 bases to trimming and J lost 5 bases, with 19 bases between them. CDR3 size: 16 residues. CDR3 nucleotides: TGTGCCAGCAGTGGATCAGGTATTCCTGGCCATCAGCCCCAGCATTTT. It is translated as CASSGSGIPGHQPQHF.

This clonotype was detected ten times or more. This chain links TRBV7-2 with TRBJ2-1, with no clear D. Trimming took 3 bases from V and 3 from J, leaving 12 bases between them. CDR3 size: 15 residues. The germline gives CDR1 SGHTA, CDR2 FQGNSA. The CDR3 DNA is TGTGCCAGCAGCTTTCAAGAGAGTAGCTACAATGAGCAGTTCTTC. This codes for CASSFQESSYNEQFF.

This clonotype was counted ten times or more. The chain combines TRBV7-8 with TRBJ2-2, with D unclear. CDR1 SGHVS and CDR2 FQNEAQ come from the germline V gene. CDR3 length: 13 amino acids. Trimming took off 5 bases at V and 8 bases at J, with 12 bases between the two ends. CDR3 in amino acids: CASSTQIRGELFF. CDR3 DNA sequence: TGTGCCAGCAGCACCCAGATTCGGGGGGAGCTGTTTTTT.

This clonotype was seen many times. The chain couples TRBV21-1 to TRBJ2-2; the D call of TRBD1 is as the table states it, not checked on the DNA. TRBV21-1 is a pseudogene. The CDR3 is 17 residues long. The CDR3 reads CASSIHRAGANTGELFF. The CDR3 bases are TGTGCCAGCAGCATACACAGGGCCGGCGCGAACACCGGGGAGCTGTTTTTT.

In its sample, this clonotype was seen many times. The chain employs TRBV12-3 or TRBV12-4 and TRBJ2-7, with a tentative D call TRBD1 (6 bases). Trimming took off 6 bases at V and 7 bases at J, with 22 bases between the two ends. This CDR3 comprises 15 residues. The CDR3, as DNA: TGTGCCAGCAGCCCACAAGGGGACATCCCTATTGAGCAGTACTTC. Amino acids: CASSPQGDIPIEQYF.

This clonotype was seen many times. This chain links TRBV12-3 or TRBV12-4 with TRBJ2-1, with TRBD1 identical over 9 bases. V lost 8 bases, J lost 6 bases, and 2 bases stayed unmatched. The CDR3 is 12 amino acids. In nucleotides, the CDR3 is TGTGCCAGCGGGACAGGGTTCAATGAGCAGTTCTTC. This translates into CASGTGFNEQFF.

This clonotype was detected many times. The CDR3: CSARDFRDGTVNEKLFF. The CDR3 DNA is TGCAGTGCTAGAGATTTTCGTGATGGGACAGTTAATGAAAAACTGTTTTTT. The rearrangement links TRBV20-1 to TRBJ1-4; 7 bases are shared with TRBD1. J lost 4 bases, V lost 0 bases, and 11 bases had no gene match. CDR3 length: 17 amino acids. Per the germline V gene, CDR1 is DFQATT and CDR2 is SNEGSKA (reference sequence).

DNA for the CDR3: TGCAGTGCTACTGAAAAAGGCGTGAGGACCCAATATTTT. As protein: CSATEKGVRTQYF. This sequence joins TRBV20-1 and TRBJ1-3, with D unclear. The V gene lost 4 bases and the J gene lost 15 bases, with 22 bases spanning the gap. CDR1 is DFQATT and CDR2 is SNEGSKA in the germline V gene (reference sequence). The CDR3 sequence is 13 residues long.

This clonotype was picked up many times. The rearrangement links TRBV18 to TRBJ2-1; D is perhaps TRBD2 (5 bases). CDR1 KGHSH and CDR2 LQKENI come from the germline V gene. Trimming removed 3 bases at V and 10 bases at J, with 10 bases between. This CDR3 comprises 12 residues. CDR3 coding DNA: TGTGCCAGCTCACCGCAGCGGTTAGAGCAGTTCTTC. Encoded protein: CASSPQRLEQFF.

Many counts were recorded for this clonotype. The chain combines TRBV20-1 with TRBJ2-5; 7 bases match TRBD2. This CDR3 comprises 13 residues. V trimming: 3 bases; J trimming: 1 base; junction bases outside the gene matches: 2. Germline CDR1 DFQATT, CDR2 SNEGSKA (reference sequence). The CDR3 nucleotides read TGCAGTGCTAGGCGGGAGTCCCAAGAGACCCAGTACTTC. Protein product: CSARRESQETQYF.

This clonotype was counted at least ten times. The chain links TRBV28 to TRBJ2-7, with D uncertain. CDR1 and CDR2 (germline): MDHEN, SYDVKM. The CDR3 extends over 16 amino acids. V lost 4 bases, J lost 2 bases, and 18 bases lay in between. The CDR3 protein is CASSSPDGGGTYEQYF. The CDR3 DNA reads as TGTGCCAGCAGTTCCCCGGACGGCGGTGGAACCTACGAGCAGTACTTC.

This clonotype was detected many times. The chain couples TRBV9 to TRBJ2-5; 9 bases map to TRBD1. Trimming at V came to 4 bases and at J to 5 bases, leaving 9 bases not matched to a gene. CDR1 and CDR2 (germline): SGDLS, YYNGEE. This CDR3 comprises 15 residues. The CDR3 sequence is CASSTGTGRSETQYF. CDR3 coding DNA: TGTGCCAGCAGCACCGGGACAGGGCGTTCGGAGACCCAGTACTTC.

There are many counts of this clonotype. This CDR3 reads CASSGLAGWHEQYF. CDR3 in DNA: TGTGCCAGCAGTGGACTAGCGGGCTGGCACGAGCAGTACTTC. The genes are TRBV6-1 and TRBJ2-7, with 10 nucleotides matching TRBD2. Germline trimming cut 4 bases from V and 5 bases from J; bases unmatched to any gene: 5. Germline V lookup: CDR1 MNHNS, CDR2 SASEGT. The CDR3 has 14 residues.

There are many counts of this clonotype. The gene calls are TRBV6-5 and TRBJ1-2, with 7 positions matching TRBD1. The junction had 15 bases not matched to a gene; V was cut back by 6 bases and J by 8 bases. Germline loops: CDR1 MNHEY, CDR2 SVGAGI. The CDR3 has 15 residues. CDR3 amino acids: CASSTVREGARGYTF. The CDR3, as DNA: TGTGCCAGCAGCACCGTACGAGAGGGGGCGCGCGGCTACACCTTC.

The chain recombines TRBV30 with TRBJ2-3; D unclear. From germline, CDR1 is GTSNPN and CDR2 SVGIG (reference sequence). Trimming stripped 2 bases from V and 4 bases from J, with 7 bases between. This CDR3 contains 12 residues. CDR3 DNA sequence: TGTGCCTGGAGTCGGGCGGCAGATACGCAGTATTTT. This encodes CAWSRAADTQYF.

For the CDR3, the DNA is TGTGCCAGCAGCTTCTCCAGGGGTACGCAGTATTTT. Translated: CASSFSRGTQYF. This rearrangement joins TRBV5-4 to TRBJ2-3, with a weak D call TRBD1 (6 bases). The ends were cut back, 2 bases at V and 8 bases at J, with 9 bases in the middle. Per germline, CDR1 SGHNT and CDR2 YYREEE (reference sequence). The CDR3 sequence is 12 residues long.

This clonotype was counted many times. The V call is TRBV20-1, the J call TRBJ2-3; 7 positions match TRBD1. Germline-derived CDR1 and CDR2 are DFQATT and SNEGSKA (reference sequence). The CDR3 contains 16 residues. V was clipped by 6 bases and J by 1 base; unmatched bases: 13. The CDR3 reads CSADTWTGQGTDTQYF. Written as DNA, the CDR3 is TGCAGTGCAGATACCTGGACAGGTCAAGGCACAGATACGCAGTATTTT.

In this sample, this clonotype turned up many times. This chain joins TRBV7-9 and TRBJ2-1; the match to TRBD2 covers 7 bases. This CDR3 is 16 amino acids long. Germline loops: CDR1 SEHNR, CDR2 FQNEAQ (reference sequence). J was trimmed by 8 bases and V by 3 bases; bases with no gene match: 13. The chain's CDR3 is CASSFFGAGLSHEQFF. CDR3 in DNA: TGTGCCAGCAGCTTTTTCGGTGCGGGACTATCCCATGAGCAGTTCTTC.

This clonotype occurred many times. V gene TRBV12-3 or TRBV12-4 combines with J gene TRBJ1-4; no definite D call. The CDR3 runs to 15 residues. Deletions cut 8 bases from V and 5 bases from J, with 18 bases between. DNA of the CDR3: TGTGCCAGCGCTTGGGAGGGAGATTGGAATGAAAAACTGTTTTTT. This translates into CASAWEGDWNEKLFF.

The J gene is TRBJ1-5, the V gene TRBV6-1; D remains unclear. Deletions cut 7 bases from V and 4 bases from J, with 17 bases between. Germline V gives CDR1 MNHNS, CDR2 SASEGT. The CDR3 extends over 15 amino acids. CDR3 coding DNA: TGTGCCAGCACCAGGACGCAAGCCCCAAATCAGCCCCAGCATTTT. Protein product: CASTRTQAPNQPQHF.